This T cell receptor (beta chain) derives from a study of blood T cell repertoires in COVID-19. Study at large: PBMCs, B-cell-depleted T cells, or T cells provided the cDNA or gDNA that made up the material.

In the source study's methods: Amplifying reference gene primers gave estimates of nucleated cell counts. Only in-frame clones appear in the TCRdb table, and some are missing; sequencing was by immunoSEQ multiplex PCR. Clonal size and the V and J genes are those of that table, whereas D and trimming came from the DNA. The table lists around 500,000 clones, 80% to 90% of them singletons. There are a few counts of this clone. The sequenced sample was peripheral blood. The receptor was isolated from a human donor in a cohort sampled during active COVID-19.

The CDR3 DNA follows: TGTGCCAGCAGTTCCTCCGGGACAGGGGGGCCATCAGAAGCTTTCTTT. Protein product: CASSSSGTGGPSEAFF. The chain couples TRBV28 to TRBJ1-1, with TRBD1 identical over 11 bases. This CDR3 has 16 residues. Germline-derived CDR1 and CDR2 are MDHEN and SYDVKM. With 4 bases clipped from V and 8 bases from J, the junction kept 12 bases outside the gene matches.